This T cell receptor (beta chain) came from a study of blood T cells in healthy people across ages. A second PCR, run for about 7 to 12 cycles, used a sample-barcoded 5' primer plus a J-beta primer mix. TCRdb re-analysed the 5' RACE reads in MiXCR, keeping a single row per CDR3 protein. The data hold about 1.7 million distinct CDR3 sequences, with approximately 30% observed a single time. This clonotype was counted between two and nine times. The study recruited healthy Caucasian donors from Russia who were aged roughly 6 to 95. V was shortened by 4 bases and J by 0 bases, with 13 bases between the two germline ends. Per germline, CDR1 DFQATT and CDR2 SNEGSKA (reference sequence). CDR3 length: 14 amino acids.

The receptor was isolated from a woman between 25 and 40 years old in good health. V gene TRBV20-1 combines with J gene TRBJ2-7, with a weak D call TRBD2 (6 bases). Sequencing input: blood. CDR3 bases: TGCAGTGCTACAACCCTAGCGCACTCCTACGAGCAGTACTTC. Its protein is CSATTLAHSYEQYF.